This TCR beta chain was obtained from a study of T cell changes during pregnancy in multiple sclerosis. The assay was immunoSEQ multiplex PCR, and TCRdb's table has in-frame clones only and misses some. This sample yields about 40,000 clones, of which approximately 90% are seen a single time; about 0.6% belongs to the top ten. Between the trimmed V and J ends, which lost 1 base and 1 base, there was a span of 6 bases. This CDR3 has 14 residues. Per the germline V gene, CDR1 is SGHTA and CDR2 is FQGNSA. Sequenced here: CD4+ T cells from peripheral blood mononuclear cells, sampled before pregnancy. This chain uses TRBV7-2 with TRBJ2-3; D gene uncertain. This TCR was sampled from a female donor with multiple sclerosis, enrolled in a pregnancy study. The CDR3 protein is CASSLGAGTDTQYF. CDR3 nucleotides: TGTGCCAGCAGCTTAGGGGCAGGCACAGATACGCAGTATTTT.